What follows are 19 T cell receptor beta chains derived from one specimen sequenced in a study of T-cell memory formation after mild COVID-19. TCRdb itself ran the 5' RACE reads through MiXCR, one entry per CDR3 protein. The sample comprises hundreds of thousands of distinct CDR3 sequences, roughly a fifth of which are singletons, and under 8.5% rests with the top ten. The specimen was PBMCs or a T cell subset sorted from them (not recorded which). The source of these receptors is an adult woman who had mild COVID-19 (a few samples of this study predate the infection). Cell type and time point are not known.

V gene TRBV7-6 combines with J gene TRBJ1-1; 12 bases fit TRBD1. The ends lost 5 bases at V and 7 bases at J; junction bases unmatched: 17. CDR3 length: 18 residues. Germline CDR1 reads SGHVS; CDR2 reads FNYEAQ. CDR3 loop: CASSPWGQGAEVGHEAFF. The DNA for the CDR3 is TGTGCCAGCAGCCCCTGGGGACAGGGGGCGGAGGTAGGACATGAAGCTTTCTTT.

As DNA, the CDR3 is TGCGCCAGCAGCTTTGGTCCGGAGAGCGGAATAACCTACGAGCAGTACTTC. Protein: CASSFGPESGITYEQYF. The J gene is TRBJ2-7, the V gene TRBV5-1; TRBD2 is a possible D gene (5 bases). V lost 2 bases to trimming and J lost 2 bases, with 20 bases between them. Germline CDR1 is SGHRS and CDR2 is YFSETQ. This CDR3 spans 17 amino acids.

The rearrangement joins TRBV5-5 to TRBJ2-1; 11 positions agree with TRBD1. CDR3 length: 16 amino acids. V shed 4 bases and J 8 bases; nucleotides not matched to a gene: 11. Germline values: CDR1 SGHKS, CDR2 YYEKEE (reference sequence). The CDR3 nucleotides are TGTGCCAGCAGCGCCTCCGGGACAGGGGGATATTATGAGCAGTTCTTC. It encodes CASSASGTGGYYEQFF. Supplemented by reference TRBV5-5 and TRBJ2-1, the full variable domain reads DAGVTQSPTHLIKTRGQQVTLRCSPISGHKSVSWYQQVLGQGPQFIFQYYEKEERGRGNFPDRFSARQFPNYSSELNVNALLLGDSALYLCASSASGTGGYYEQFFGPGTRLTVL.

This clonotype was detected only a few times. The chain joins TRBV27 to TRBJ2-1, with 10 bases lining up with TRBD2. The CDR3 length is 18 residues. J gave up 0 bases and V 3 bases, and 8 bases lay outside the gene matches. Per germline, CDR1 MNHEY and CDR2 SMNVEV (reference sequence). CDR3 bases: TGTGCCAGCAGTTTCCCTTCTAGCGGGAGCCGCTCCTACAATGAGCAGTTCTTC. As protein: CASSFPSSGSRSYNEQFF.

The CDR3 DNA reads TGTGCCAGCAGCCAAGATCTCCAGGCGACAGATACGCAGTATTTT. Amino acid sequence: CASSQDLQATDTQYF. The chain joins TRBV3-1 to TRBJ2-3; D is unclear. The CDR3 has 15 amino acids. The germline V and J ends were trimmed by 0 bases and 3 bases, with 10 bases remaining between them. The germline CDR1 and CDR2 sequences are LGHDT and YNNKEL (reference sequence).

The chain links TRBV12-3 or TRBV12-4 to TRBJ2-5, with 7 nucleotides matching TRBD1. J gave up 5 bases and V 6 bases, and 6 bases lay outside the gene matches. The CDR3 is 13 residues long. The CDR3 DNA is TGTGCCAGCAGATTGACAGGGACGGAGACCCAGTACTTC. Protein product: CASRLTGTETQYF.

The V and J genes are TRBV5-1 and TRBJ1-4, with D possibly being TRBD1 (5 bases). This CDR3 is built from 15 residues. The germline V gene has CDR1 SGHRS and CDR2 YFSETQ. V gave up 2 bases and J gave up 6 bases, with 14 bases separating them. The CDR3 protein is CASSFSGARDEKLFF. CDR3 nucleotide sequence: TGCGCCAGCAGCTTTAGCGGGGCTCGAGATGAAAAACTGTTTTTT.

The CDR3 region is CASSLGGAQGHEQYF. The CDR3 DNA reads as TGTGCCAGCAGCTTAGGTGGGGCTCAAGGCCACGAGCAGTACTTC. The chain couples TRBV7-2 to TRBJ2-7, with D perhaps TRBD1 (5 bases). CDR1 and CDR2 (germline): SGHTA, FQGNSA. With 1 base removed from V and 5 bases from J, the gap between germline ends came to 15 bases. The CDR3 consists of 15 residues. Full variable domain (missing parts from reference TRBV7-2 and TRBJ2-7): GAGVSQSPSNKVTEKGKDVELRCDPISGHTALYWYRQSLGQGLEFLIYFQGNSAPDKSGLPSDRFSAERTGGSVSTLTIQRTQQEDSAVYLCASSLGGAQGHEQYFGPGTRLTVT.

The chain carries TRBV6-1 and TRBJ2-1, with 9 bases that match TRBD2. V was clipped by 4 bases and J by 4 bases; unmatched bases: 5. The V gene's germline CDR1 is MNHNS and CDR2 SASEGT. The CDR3 is 15 residues long. This CDR3 reads CASSGLAGPYNEQFF. The CDR3, as DNA: TGTGCCAGCAGTGGCCTAGCGGGGCCTTACAATGAGCAGTTCTTC.

This chain uses TRBV5-1 with TRBJ2-1, with TRBD1 identical over 7 bases. The ends lost 4 bases at V and 8 bases at J; junction bases unmatched: 9. Germline-derived CDR1 and CDR2 are SGHRS and YFSETQ. The length of the CDR3 is 14 residues. Here the CDR3 reads CASSMGQQEDEQFF. For the CDR3, the DNA is TGCGCCAGCAGCATGGGACAGCAGGAGGATGAGCAGTTCTTC. Drawing the rest from reference TRBV5-1 and TRBJ2-1, the complete variable domain is KAGVTQTPRYLIKTRGQQVTLSCSPISGHRSVSWYQQTPGQGLQFLFEYFSETQRNKGNFPGRFSGRQFSNSRSEMNVSTLELGDSALYLCASSMGQQEDEQFFGPGTRLTVL.

CDR3 in amino acids: CASSQDGGVYEQYF. Here the CDR3 DNA reads TGCGCCAGCAGCCAAGACGGAGGGGTCTACGAGCAGTACTTC. The V and J genes are TRBV4-1 and TRBJ2-7; TRBD2 might be the D (6 bases). The V end was cut by 0 bases, the J end by 3 bases, with 9 bases between. The CDR3 runs to 14 residues. CDR1 and CDR2 (germline): MGHRA, YSYEKL.

This clonotype has a handful of counts. V and J are TRBV29-1 and TRBJ2-5; possibly TRBD1 for D (6 bases). The CDR3 is made up of 13 amino acids. V lost 6 bases and J 8 bases, leaving 19 bases between the germline ends. Germline CDR1 and CDR2: SQVTM and ANQGSEA. This CDR3 reads CSVRTAAKYTQYF. The CDR3 coding sequence is TGCAGCGTGAGGACAGCCGCCAAGTACACCCAGTACTTC.

V and J are TRBV30 and TRBJ1-2; weak D call: TRBD1 (6 bases). The CDR3 runs to 11 residues. The germline V gene has CDR1 GTSNPN and CDR2 SVGIG (reference sequence). V was trimmed by 2 bases and J by 8 bases, leaving 9 bases between them. The CDR3 reads CAWSMGGGYTF. Written as DNA, the CDR3 is TGTGCCTGGAGTATGGGGGGCGGCTACACCTTC.

This clonotype has just a few counts. The chain joins TRBV2 to TRBJ2-7, with D tentatively TRBD2 (5 bases). Trimming left V 10 bases short and J 0 bases short, with 10 bases between. Per germline, CDR1 SNHLY and CDR2 FYNNEI. The CDR3 sequence is 12 residues long. The CDR3 reads CAIWTDSYEQYF. In nucleotides, the CDR3 is TGTGCCATCTGGACTGACTCCTACGAGCAGTACTTC.

V usage is TRBV24-1 and J usage is TRBJ2-1; the D gene could be TRBD1 or TRBD2 (5 bases each). CDR1 is KGHDR and CDR2 is SFDVKD in the germline V gene. The CDR3 totals 13 residues. V lost 5 bases to trimming and J lost 10 bases, with 14 bases between them. CDR3 nucleotide sequence: TGTGCCACCAGTGGCCCCGGGACGTCGGAGCAGTTCTTC. This sequence encodes CATSGPGTSEQFF.

This clonotype appeared a few times. The chain couples TRBV27 to TRBJ2-5; no definite D call. V dropped 0 bases and J dropped 0 bases, with 5 bases sitting between them. The length of the CDR3 is 14 residues. CDR1 and CDR2 from the germline V gene are MNHEY and SMNVEV (reference sequence). CDR3 in DNA: TGTGCCAGCAGTTTATCGTGGAACCAAGAGACCCAGTACTTC. Translated, it gives CASSLSWNQETQYF.

This clonotype appeared a few times. The chain is built from TRBV20-1 and TRBJ1-3; D ambiguous. The CDR3 consists of 14 residues. V was clipped by 0 bases and J by 0 bases, with 6 bases between them. Germline CDR1 is DFQATT and CDR2 is SNEGSKA (reference sequence). CDR3 in DNA: TGCAGTGCTAGAGATCTGACCTCTGGAAACACCATATATTTT. Protein: CSARDLTSGNTIYF.

This sequence joins TRBV4-1 and TRBJ2-5; D ambiguous. CDR3 length: 12 amino acids. V lost 6 bases and J lost 5, with 10 bases in between. The germline V gene has CDR1 MGHRA and CDR2 YSYEKL. The CDR3 sequence is CASSAEVETQYF. The CDR3 DNA follows: TGCGCCAGCAGTGCAGAGGTGGAGACCCAGTACTTC.

The chain uses TRBV13 and TRBJ2-5, with 11 bases lining up with TRBD2. From germline, CDR1 is PRHDT and CDR2 FYEKMQ (reference sequence). The V gene end was trimmed by 3 bases and the J gene end by 2 bases; junction bases not matched to a gene: 8. The length of the CDR3 is 17 residues. The DNA of the CDR3 is TGTGCCAGCAGCTTCCGACTAGCGGGGCAGGGGCAAGAGACCCAGTACTTC. Its protein is CASSFRLAGQGQETQYF.